This T cell receptor beta chain was sequenced during a study of CD8+CD57+ T cells in acquired aplastic anemia. This clonotype occurred many times. Its antigen remains unidentified. Findings of the study overall: Patients and controls were found to share 25 to 35 CD8+ CDR3 sequences.

Patients selected for sequencing had displayed CD8+CD57+ cell expansion by flow cytometry. The enrolled patients all had severe acquired aplastic anemia. None of the patients had been given any therapy when their blood was sampled. According to the study, genomic DNA was the template for TCR beta VDJ and CDR3 profiling. MiXCR, run by TCRdb on the reads, gives a single entry per CDR3 protein. The sample consists of about 150,000 distinct CDR3 sequences, about 48% of them appearing once. The sample taken for sequencing was sorted CD4+, CD8+, or CD8+CD57+ T cells (not recorded which) from PBMCs. This sequence originates from a human donor with aplastic anemia.

The CDR3 sequence is CSATDLTRAGDTDTQYF. As DNA, the CDR3 is TGCAGTGCTACTGACCTTACCCGAGCGGGGGACACAGATACGCAGTATTTT. The V gene is TRBV20-1, the J gene TRBJ2-3, with 8 bases lining up with TRBD2. The V and J ends lost 4 bases and 2 bases, in that order; junction bases with no gene match: 14. CDR3 size: 17 residues. Germline loops: CDR1 DFQATT, CDR2 SNEGSKA (reference sequence).